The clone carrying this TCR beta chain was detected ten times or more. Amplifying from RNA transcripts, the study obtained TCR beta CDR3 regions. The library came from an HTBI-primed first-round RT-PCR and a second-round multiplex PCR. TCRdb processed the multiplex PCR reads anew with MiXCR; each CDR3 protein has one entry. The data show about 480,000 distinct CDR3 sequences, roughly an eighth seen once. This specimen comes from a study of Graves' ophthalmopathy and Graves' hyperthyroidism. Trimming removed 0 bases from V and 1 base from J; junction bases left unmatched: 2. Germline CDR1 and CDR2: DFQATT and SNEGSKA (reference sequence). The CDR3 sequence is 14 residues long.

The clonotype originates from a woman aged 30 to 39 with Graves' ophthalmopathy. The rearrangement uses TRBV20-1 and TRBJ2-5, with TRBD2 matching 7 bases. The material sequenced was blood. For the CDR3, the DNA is TGCAGTGCTAGAGAGGGGGGGGGCCAAGAGACCCAGTACTTC. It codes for CSAREGGGQETQYF.